The source of this T cell receptor (beta chain) is a study of shared clonotypes between healthy human individuals. Study-wide background: The donor group consisted of two women and a few men, aged 18 to 49.

The authors' processing: Junction-only sequences produced by ImmunoSEQ had no quality scores, so filtering differed. Measured with immunoSEQ multiplex PCR; TCRdb has only the in-frame clones, and not every one. D and trimming come from the DNA, and the V and J calls and clone size come from that table. The sample contains 110,000 or so clones, around 73% of which appear only once. The CDR3 covers 15 residues. J gave up 0 bases and V 4 bases, and 6 bases lay outside the gene matches. Germline V gene data show CDR1 as SGHDT and CDR2 as YYEEEE. The rearrangement joins TRBV5-6 to TRBJ1-2; 7 bases align to TRBD1. The sequenced sample consisted of memory CD8+ T cells sorted from blood. Subset given: CD45RO+ cells pooled with CCR7-negative TemRA cells. The TCR was taken from a woman aged 30 to 39 in good health. The CDR3 loop reads CASSGDSYTNYGYTF. The CDR3 nucleotides read TGTGCCAGCAGCGGGGACAGCTATACTAACTATGGCTACACCTTC.